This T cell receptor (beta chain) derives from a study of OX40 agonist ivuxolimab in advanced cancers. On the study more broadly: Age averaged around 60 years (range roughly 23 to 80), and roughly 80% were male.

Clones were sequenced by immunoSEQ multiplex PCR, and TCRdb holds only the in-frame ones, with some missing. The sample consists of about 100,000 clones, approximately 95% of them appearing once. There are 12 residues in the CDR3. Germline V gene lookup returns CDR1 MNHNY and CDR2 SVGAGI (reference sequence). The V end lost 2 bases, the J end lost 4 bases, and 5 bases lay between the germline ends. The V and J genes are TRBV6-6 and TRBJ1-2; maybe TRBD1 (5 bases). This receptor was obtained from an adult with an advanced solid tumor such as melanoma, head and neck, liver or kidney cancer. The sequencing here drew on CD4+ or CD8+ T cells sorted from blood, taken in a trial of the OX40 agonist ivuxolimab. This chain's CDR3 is CASSYQGYGYTF. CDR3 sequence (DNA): TGTGCCAGCAGTTACCAGGGCTATGGCTACACCTTC.